This T cell receptor (beta chain) was sequenced for a study of cytomegalovirus exposure and HLA in healthy donors. The study's findings and limits: There were several of the most significant clusters that appeared linked to common viral pathogens in a later analysis.

PCR involved 60 Vbeta and 13 Jbeta primers. The data were produced by immunoSEQ multiplex PCR, yet TCRdb's version contains in-frame clones alone and is incomplete. There are over 50,000 clones in the sample; about 63% occur only once, and around 17% lies in the top ten. The germline V gene encodes CDR1 MNHNY and CDR2 SVGAGI (reference sequence). The CDR3 runs 15 residues. V was clipped by 5 bases and J by 4 bases; unmatched bases: 9. To note about this clone: The target antigen is unknown.

The rearrangement joins TRBV6-6 to TRBJ1-2; 8 bases match TRBD1. The TCR originated in a man aged 35 to 55 in good health and CMV-seropositive. Sequencing input: PBMCs. CDR3 sequence (DNA): TGTGCCAGCAGTACCCGGACAGGGCCGCGCTATGGCTACACCTTC. It translates to CASSTRTGPRYGYTF.